The next 23 T cell receptor beta chains were all read from a single sample in a study of technical replicates of blood from several donors. Clones were sequenced by immunoSEQ multiplex PCR, and TCRdb holds only the in-frame ones, with some missing. The sample has tens of thousands of clones; roughly 98% are singletons. Sequenced sample: T cells isolated from PBMCs. The receptors derive from a human donor in good health.

This chain links TRBV19 with TRBJ1-1; perhaps TRBD1 as D (5 bases). Germline V gene data show CDR1 as LNHDA and CDR2 as SQIVND (reference sequence). V was shortened by 7 bases and J by 7 bases, with 22 bases between the two germline ends. The CDR3 runs 15 residues. The CDR3 sequence: CASTPLAGGGFEAFF. The CDR3 region has the DNA TGTGCCAGTACCCCCTTAGCCGGGGGGGGATTTGAAGCTTTCTTT.

This clone was seen a few times. The V and J genes are TRBV5-1 and TRBJ2-5; D gene ambiguous. The germline V gene has CDR1 SGHRS and CDR2 YFSETQ. The V and J ends lost 0 bases and 2 bases respectively, with 8 bases between them. The CDR3 extends over 14 amino acids. CDR3 sequence reads: CASSLVTLQETQYF. The CDR3, as DNA: TGCGCCAGCAGCTTGGTGACACTTCAAGAGACCCAGTACTTC.

The chain combines TRBV5-1 with TRBJ2-2, with a possible D match to TRBD2 (5 bases). Germline V gives CDR1 SGHRS, CDR2 YFSETQ. The CDR3 sequence is 15 residues long. V was clipped by 1 base and J by 4 bases, with 11 bases between them. The CDR3, as DNA: TGCGCCAGCAGCTTGACCGGGGTAGGCACCGGGGAGCTGTTTTTT. Its translation is CASSLTGVGTGELFF.

The gene calls are TRBV6-6 and TRBJ2-2; 7 nucleotides match TRBD2. The CDR3 sequence is 14 residues long. CDR1 MNHNY and CDR2 SVGAGI come from the germline V gene (reference sequence). The V and J ends lost 8 bases and 1 base, in that order; junction bases with no gene match: 4. Here the CDR3 reads CASASGRNTGELFF. CDR3 DNA: TGTGCCAGCGCTAGCGGACGGAACACCGGGGAGCTGTTTTTT.

The chain links TRBV6-4 to TRBJ1-2, with TRBD1 matching over 7 bases. Germline lookup yields CDR1 MRHNA and CDR2 SNTAGT. The CDR3 has 15 residues. After removal of 5 bases from V and 2 bases from J, the junction contained 8 bases not matched to a gene. CDR3 nucleotides: TGTGCCAGCAGTTTACACAGGGGTCTCAACTATGGCTACACCTTC. Its protein product is CASSLHRGLNYGYTF.

This rearrangement joins TRBV6-5 to TRBJ1-1; perhaps TRBD1 as D (6 bases). CDR1 is MNHEY and CDR2 is SVGAGI in the germline V gene. Trimming took 5 bases from V and 5 from J, leaving 12 bases between them. The CDR3 is made up of 13 amino acids. CDR3 loop: CASSKPTGTEAFF. CDR3 nucleotides: TGTGCCAGCAGTAAACCTACAGGGACTGAAGCTTTCTTT.

The rearrangement uses TRBV6-5 and TRBJ2-3; D is possibly TRBD2 (7 bases). V dropped 3 bases and J dropped 6 bases, with 10 bases sitting between them. The CDR3 has 13 amino acids. Germline V gives CDR1 MNHEY, CDR2 SVGAGI. CDR3 region: CASSYGRGDTQYF. For the CDR3, the DNA is TGTGCCAGCAGTTATGGGAGGGGGGATACGCAGTATTTT.

This chain connects TRBV4-1 to TRBJ1-1; TRBD1 might be the D (5 bases). The CDR3 runs 16 residues. Trimming pared 0 bases from V and 5 bases from J, leaving 16 bases between. Germline V CDR1 and CDR2: MGHRA, YSYEKL. Here the CDR3 reads CASSQDGSLGVTEAFF. The CDR3 DNA sequence: TGCGCCAGCAGCCAAGATGGCAGCCTAGGGGTTACTGAAGCTTTCTTT.

This chain links TRBV5-1 with TRBJ2-3; D gene uncertain. Looked up from germline, CDR1 is SGHRS and CDR2 is YFSETQ. CDR3 length equals 15 residues. V dropped 0 bases and J dropped 2 bases, with 10 bases sitting between them. The CDR3 region is CASSLGGLHTDTQYF. CDR3 DNA: TGCGCCAGCAGCTTGGGTGGCCTGCACACAGATACGCAGTATTTT.

This chain connects TRBV19 to TRBJ2-1; D is ambiguous. Trimming cost V 2 bases and J 4 bases, with 6 bases left between them. The CDR3 runs to 13 residues. CDR1 LNHDA and CDR2 SQIVND come from the germline V gene (reference sequence). CDR3 residues: CASSIIAYNEQFF. In nucleotides, the CDR3 is TGTGCCAGTAGTATAATCGCGTACAATGAGCAGTTCTTC.

This chain links TRBV6-5 with TRBJ2-5; 9 bases are a match to TRBD1. V was clipped by 7 bases and J by 4 bases; unmatched bases: 7. CDR3 length: 14 amino acids. Germline V gene sequence: CDR1 MNHEY, CDR2 SVGAGI. The chain's CDR3 is CASNGQGLGETQYF. Written as DNA, the CDR3 is TGTGCCAGCAATGGACAGGGGCTGGGAGAGACCCAGTACTTC.

In DNA form, the CDR3 reads TGTGCCTGGAGGGGGGGTACGAGGGTCTTAGATGAAAAACTGTTTTTT. This translates into CAWRGGTRVLDEKLFF. The rearrangement uses TRBV30 and TRBJ1-4; a possible D gene is TRBD1 (5 bases). The V gene's germline CDR1 is GTSNPN and CDR2 SVGIG (reference sequence). This CDR3 has 16 residues. The V end lost 3 bases, the J end lost 6 bases, and 20 bases lay between the germline ends.

The chain uses TRBV7-9 and TRBJ2-7; a possible D gene is TRBD2 (6 bases). CDR3 length equals 12 residues. V lost 5 bases and J 4 bases, leaving 9 bases between the germline ends. From germline, CDR1 is SEHNR and CDR2 FQNEAQ (reference sequence). DNA of the CDR3: TGTGCCAGCAGCCTACTAGCTTACGAGCAGTACTTC. Translating it yields CASSLLAYEQYF.

The chain recombines TRBV12-5 with TRBJ1-1; no firm D call. Trimming removed 1 base at V and 5 bases at J, with 8 bases between. The length of the CDR3 is 13 residues. CDR1 is LGHNT, CDR2 FRNRAP, per germline. The DNA of the CDR3 is TGTGCTAGTGGTTTGGAAACCCGGACTGAAGCTTTCTTT. It is translated as CASGLETRTEAFF.

The rearrangement links TRBV4-1 to TRBJ2-1; TRBD2 agrees at 13 bases. Trimming took 0 bases from V and 7 from J; bases not matched to a gene: 9. The CDR3 is 18 residues long. Per the germline V gene, CDR1 is MGHRA and CDR2 is YSYEKL. The CDR3 DNA reads TGCGCCAGCAGCCAAGATCGACTAGCGGGAGGACCACGGAATGAGCAGTTCTTC. Translating gives CASSQDRLAGGPRNEQFF.

The chain is built from TRBV19 and TRBJ2-5; the D gene is possibly TRBD2 (6 bases). This CDR3 is built from 13 residues. Trimming removed 6 bases from V and 5 bases from J, with 13 bases in between. Germline V lookup: CDR1 LNHDA, CDR2 SQIVND (reference sequence). The CDR3 loop is CASSHGGGETQYF. CDR3 coding DNA: TGTGCCAGTAGCCACGGGGGAGGTGAGACCCAGTACTTC.

The chain carries TRBV30 and TRBJ2-2; 10 nucleotides line up with TRBD1. Germline CDR1 is GTSNPN and CDR2 is SVGIG (reference sequence). CDR3 length: 14 amino acids. V shed 8 bases, J shed 5 bases, and the junction held 8 bases outside the gene matches. The CDR3 region has the DNA TGTGCCATGGATGGGGACAGGGGTACCGGGGAGCTGTTTTTT. This gives the protein CAMDGDRGTGELFF.

The gene calls are TRBV12-2 and TRBJ1-4. TRBV12-2 is noted as a pseudogene. The CDR3 length is 18 residues. The CDR3 loop reads CASRLVGKRWGGYEKLFF. The CDR3 coding sequence is TGTGCAAGTCGCTTAGTAGGGAAAAGGTGGGGAGGATATGAAAAACTGTTTTTT.

This rearrangement joins TRBV30 to TRBJ2-2, with 7 bases fitting TRBD2. The CDR3 loop spans 16 amino acids. V shed 2 bases, J shed 5 bases, and the junction held 11 bases outside the gene matches. CDR1 and CDR2 from the germline V gene are GTSNPN and SVGIG (reference sequence). This chain's CDR3 is CAWSTRDYLWTGELFF. Written as DNA, the CDR3 is TGTGCCTGGAGTACCCGGGACTACCTTTGGACCGGGGAGCTGTTTTTT. The full variable domain, its missing parts supplied by reference TRBV30 and TRBJ2-2, is SQTIHQWPATLVQPVGSPLSLECTVEGTSNPNLYWYRQAAGRGLQLLFYSVGIGQISSEVPQNLSASRPQDRQFILSSKKLLLSDSGFYLCAWSTRDYLWTGELFFGEGSRLTVL.

The V gene is TRBV28, the J gene TRBJ1-6; D is possibly TRBD1 (6 bases). The germline V and J ends were trimmed by 7 bases and 9 bases, with 22 bases remaining between them. The CDR3 covers 16 residues. Germline CDR1 is MDHEN and CDR2 is SYDVKM. The CDR3 nucleotides read TGTGCCAGCATCGGGGGGGGGCCTAGGGGCAGTTCACCCCTCCACTTT. This codes for CASIGGGPRGSSPLHF.

The chain recombines TRBV27 with TRBJ2-5; TRBD2 might be the D (6 bases). The germline gives CDR1 MNHEY, CDR2 SMNVEV (reference sequence). This CDR3 has 19 residues. V lost 6 bases and J lost 2, with 28 bases in between. The CDR3 sequence: CASSSTMRYAGRFQETQYF. As DNA, the CDR3 is TGTGCCAGCAGCTCGACTATGCGATATGCGGGGAGGTTTCAAGAGACCCAGTACTTC.

This chain joins TRBV6-1 and TRBJ2-7; the D gene is possibly TRBD1 (6 bases). V lost 4 bases and J 3 bases, leaving 10 bases between the germline ends. The CDR3 is 13 amino acids. The V gene's germline CDR1 is MNHNS and CDR2 SASEGT. CDR3 sequence (DNA): TGTGCCAGCAGTGGTGGGGACATCTACGAGCAGTACTTC. Encoded protein: CASSGGDIYEQYF.

This chain links TRBV27 with TRBJ1-2; D is ambiguous. CDR3 size: 14 residues. Germline CDR1 and CDR2: MNHEY and SMNVEV (reference sequence). With 4 bases removed from V and 6 bases from J, the gap between germline ends came to 15 bases. CDR3 amino acids: CASSSPGSTDGYTF. The CDR3 coding sequence is TGTGCCAGCAGTTCACCCGGGAGTACAGATGGCTACACCTTC.